Sequencing of this TCR beta chain was carried out in a study of preoperative IRX-2 immunotherapy in early breast cancer. CDR3 length: 13 residues. Trimming removed 3 bases from V and 3 bases from J, with 9 bases in between. This table comes from immunoSEQ multiplex PCR, and its TCRdb copy is limited to in-frame clones, with some not included. The table shows roughly 5,500 clones, with around 73% occurring only once. Treatment given: preoperative locoregional IRX-2 cytokine immunotherapy. This phase Ib study tested locoregional IRX-2 cytokine immunotherapy given before surgery. This specimen consisted of tumor tissue, obtained before IRX-2 immunotherapy. The sequence was collected from a human donor with breast cancer. The rearrangement links TRBV7-1 to TRBJ2-7, with D possibly being TRBD2 (5 bases). TRBV7-1 is recorded as an ORF, its role being uncertain. The CDR3 loop is CASSSGSVYEQYF. In nucleotides, the CDR3 is TGTGCCAGCAGCTCTGGTAGCGTCTACGAGCAGTACTTC.